A single sample gave rise to the 15 T cell receptor beta chains below, sequenced in a study of blood T cell repertoires in COVID-19. Some clones are missing from TCRdb's copy, which holds only in-frame ones; the method was immunoSEQ multiplex PCR. The sample shows about 130,000 clones, about 80% of them seen only once. Sequencing was carried out using peripheral blood. Receptor source: a man in his sixties with acute or convalescent COVID-19.

The chain carries TRBV2 and TRBJ1-1; 8 nucleotides match TRBD1. The V segment lost 8 bases and the J segment 3 bases; nucleotides outside the gene matches: 8. This CDR3 has 14 residues. CDR1 SNHLY and CDR2 FYNNEI come from the germline V gene. As DNA, the CDR3 is TGTGCCAGCTTAGAAACAGGGGGGGACACTGAAGCTTTCTTT. Translated, it gives CASLETGGDTEAFF.

The V call is TRBV13, the J call TRBJ2-6; D remains ambiguous. The V end was cut by 4 bases, the J end by 2 bases, with 6 bases between. This CDR3 contains 14 residues. The germline V gene has CDR1 PRHDT and CDR2 FYEKMQ (reference sequence). CDR3 coding DNA: TGTGCCAGCAGCTCCCCCGCTGGGGCCAACGTCCTGACTTTC. Translation: CASSSPAGANVLTF.

V and J are TRBV16 and TRBJ2-7; 11 bases map to TRBD1. Germline V gene sequence: CDR1 KGHSY, CDR2 FQNENV. This CDR3 contains 15 residues. Trimming at V came to 4 bases and at J to 3 bases, leaving 5 bases not matched to a gene. The CDR3 sequence is CASSPPGTGGYEQYF. CDR3 sequence (DNA): TGTGCCAGCAGCCCCCCCGGGACAGGGGGCTACGAGCAGTACTTC.

A single count supports this clone. V usage is TRBV7-9 and J usage is TRBJ1-5; 11 bases match TRBD1. Germline-derived CDR1 and CDR2 are SEHNR and FQNEAQ (reference sequence). The CDR3 sequence is 16 residues long. V was clipped by 5 bases and J by 7 bases; unmatched bases: 10. The CDR3 nucleotides are TGTGCCAGCAGCCCCGGACAGGGGGCCGTCGGGCAGCCCCAGCATTTT. This sequence encodes CASSPGQGAVGQPQHF.

The chain uses TRBV7-7 and TRBJ2-2; 14 nucleotides agree with TRBD2. Germline CDR1 reads SSHAT; CDR2 reads FNYEAQ (reference sequence). CDR3 length: 17 residues. The ends lost 5 bases at V and 6 bases at J; junction bases unmatched: 8. CDR3 nucleotides: TGTGCCAGCAGCCCGGGACTAGCGGGAGTTGCCGCCGGGGAGCTGTTTTTT. It specifies CASSPGLAGVAAGELFF. Looking up the rest from reference TRBV7-7 and TRBJ2-2 gives the full variable domain: GAGVSQSPRYKVTKRGQDVTLRCDPISSHATLYWYQQALGQGPEFLTYFNYEAQPDKSGLPSDRFSAERPEGSISTLTIQRTEQRDSAMYRCASSPGLAGVAAGELFFGEGSRLTVL.

The chain couples TRBV27 to TRBJ2-7; possible D gene TRBD1, 6 bases. CDR3 length: 13 amino acids. Trimming removed 4 bases at V and 4 bases at J, with 11 bases between. CDR1 and CDR2 (germline): MNHEY, SMNVEV (reference sequence). The CDR3 loop is CASSYRVEYEQYF. For the CDR3, the DNA is TGTGCCAGCAGTTACAGGGTGGAATACGAGCAGTACTTC.

The chain is built from TRBV6-6 and TRBJ2-5; maybe TRBD2 (6 bases). Germline V gives CDR1 MNHNY, CDR2 SVGAGI (reference sequence). This CDR3 region has 14 residues. V was pared by 4 bases and J by 5 bases, with 14 bases between. CDR3 bases: TGTGCCAGCAGTTTAGGGACTCGCGGGGAGACCCAGTACTTC. Protein: CASSLGTRGETQYF.

The sample holds one count of this clone. The CDR3 protein is CASSQGQGAGDTGELFF. The CDR3 DNA is TGCGCCAGCAGCCAAGGACAGGGGGCAGGGGACACCGGGGAGCTGTTTTTT. The chain couples TRBV4-1 to TRBJ2-2, with TRBD1 matching 10 bases. This CDR3 contains 17 residues. V was pared by 1 base and J by 3 bases, with 5 bases of the junction left unmatched. CDR1 and CDR2 (germline): MGHRA, YSYEKL.

The V and J genes are TRBV5-1 and TRBJ2-7; 9 nucleotides align to TRBD1. The germline CDR1 and CDR2 sequences are SGHRS and YFSETQ. V trimming: 0 bases; J trimming: 5 bases; junction bases outside the gene matches: 6. This CDR3 has 15 amino acids. For the CDR3, the DNA is TGCGCCAGCAGCTTGGTCCCGGGACAGGGAAACGAGCAGTACTTC. Translating gives CASSLVPGQGNEQYF.

This clone was counted many times. The chain links TRBV13 to TRBJ1-6; TRBD1 might be the D (6 bases). Germline lookup yields CDR1 PRHDT and CDR2 FYEKMQ (reference sequence). The CDR3 length is 17 residues. Trimming took 5 bases from V and 6 from J, leaving 20 bases between them. DNA of the CDR3: TGTGCCAGCAGCCCAGGTGGAAGTACAGGGCCTAATTCACCCCTCCACTTT. The encoded protein is CASSPGGSTGPNSPLHF.

The chain recombines TRBV2 with TRBJ1-5; no reliable D call. Germline V CDR1 and CDR2: SNHLY, FYNNEI. CDR3 length: 14 amino acids. The V and J ends lost 4 bases and 6 bases respectively, with 13 bases between them. The CDR3 reads CASSGSSGLQPQHF. The CDR3 DNA reads as TGTGCCAGCAGTGGCTCCTCGGGTCTTCAGCCCCAGCATTTT.

This rearrangement joins TRBV10-3 to TRBJ2-3; 8 nucleotides match TRBD2. The CDR3 runs 15 residues. Germline values: CDR1 ENHRY, CDR2 SYGVKD. J was trimmed by 6 bases and V by 6 bases; bases with no gene match: 11. Here the CDR3 reads CAISGLASKGDTQYF. CDR3 coding DNA: TGTGCCATCAGCGGACTAGCTTCCAAGGGGGATACGCAGTATTTT.

V usage is TRBV6-5 and J usage is TRBJ2-7, with 7 bases fitting TRBD1. The germline gives CDR1 MNHEY, CDR2 SVGAGI. The CDR3 spans 15 residues. Trimming at V came to 0 bases and at J to 2 bases, leaving 4 bases not matched to a gene. The CDR3 loop is CASSYSRGFTYEQYF. The DNA for the CDR3 is TGTGCCAGCAGTTACTCCAGGGGGTTTACCTACGAGCAGTACTTC.

The CDR3 region has the DNA TGTGCCAGCAGCCAAGTTTTACGGGGTAGTGGAAACACCATATATTTT. This translates into CASSQVLRGSGNTIYF. V and J are TRBV3-1 (or the pseudogene TRBV3-2) and TRBJ1-3; D gene uncertain. CDR3 length equals 16 residues. V gave up 1 base and J gave up 3 bases, with 13 bases separating them. In germline, CDR1 is LGHDT, CDR2 YNNKEL (reference sequence).

The chain has TRBV15 and TRBJ2-2, with 9 nucleotides matching TRBD2. Trimming cost V 1 base and J 3 bases; bases outside gene matches: 6. CDR3 size: 17 residues. CDR1 and CDR2 from the germline V gene are LNHNV and YYDKDF (reference sequence). DNA for the CDR3: TGTGCCACCAGCAGAGGCGGGGGACTAGCAGACACCGGGGAGCTGTTTTTT. Translation gives CATSRGGGLADTGELFF.